One sample yielded the 18 T cell receptor beta chains listed below, sequenced in a study of shared clonotypes between healthy human individuals. Libraries were prepared by immunoSEQ multiplex PCR; TCRdb keeps only in-frame clonotypes and omits some of them. Of roughly 500,000 clones listed, 70% to 80% are singletons. The sequenced sample consisted of PBMCs. The receptors come from a woman aged 40 to 49 in good health. Some clones in this sample may be carry-over from other donors' samples.

The sample holds one count of this clone. The rearrangement uses TRBV14 and TRBJ2-7; 7 positions agree with TRBD1. From germline, CDR1 is SGHDN and CDR2 FVKESK. This CDR3 spans 15 amino acids. Trimming cost V 1 base and J 4 bases; bases outside gene matches: 7. DNA of the CDR3: TGTGCCAGCAGCCAAGCCTCAGGGGGTTGGTACGAGCAGTACTTC. Translating it yields CASSQASGGWYEQYF.

The genes are TRBV7-2 and TRBJ2-7, with 10 bases matching TRBD1. Germline CDR1 and CDR2: SGHTA and FQGNSA. The V segment lost 0 bases and the J segment 7 bases; nucleotides outside the gene matches: 12. This CDR3 region has 17 residues. The CDR3 coding sequence is TGTGCCAGCAGCTTAGCGGGGGGACAGGGGAGCTTTCGGGAGCAGTACTTC. Translating gives CASSLAGGQGSFREQYF.

This sequence joins TRBV7-3 and TRBJ1-2; possibly TRBD1 for D (6 bases). Germline V gene lookup returns CDR1 SGHTA and CDR2 FQGTGA. V shed 0 bases and J shed 6 bases, with 14 bases lying between them. CDR3 length equals 15 residues. The CDR3 loop is CASSLTVGHEDGYTF. The CDR3 DNA is TGTGCCAGCAGCTTAACCGTGGGACATGAGGATGGCTACACCTTC.

The chain carries TRBV6-6 and TRBJ1-5; a weak D match, TRBD1 (5 bases). The CDR3 contains 13 residues. Looked up from germline, CDR1 is MNHNY and CDR2 is SVGAGI (reference sequence). The V end was cut by 5 bases, the J end by 7 bases, with 12 bases between. The CDR3 is CASSTGTYQPQHF. The CDR3 nucleotides are TGTGCCAGCAGTACCGGGACCTACCAGCCCCAGCATTTT.

Here the CDR3 reads CASRGNSGAGQPQHF. In DNA form, the CDR3 reads TGTGCCAGCAGGGGGAACTCGGGGGCTGGTCAGCCCCAGCATTTT. The chain combines TRBV28 with TRBJ1-5, with D possibly being TRBD1 (6 bases). V lost 6 bases, J lost 6 bases, and 18 bases lay in between. CDR3 length equals 15 residues. Germline V gene sequence: CDR1 MDHEN, CDR2 SYDVKM.

Here the CDR3 DNA reads TGTGCCAGCATCTCCCAACCAGCGCGGACAGATACGCAGTATTTT. As protein: CASISQPARTDTQYF. V is TRBV5-5 and J is TRBJ2-3; the D is unclear. This CDR3 has 15 residues. Trimming removed 6 bases from V and 3 bases from J, with 17 bases in between. In germline, CDR1 is SGHKS, CDR2 YYEKEE (reference sequence). Together with reference TRBV5-5 and TRBJ2-3, the CDR3 gives the full variable domain: DAGVTQSPTHLIKTRGQQVTLRCSPISGHKSVSWYQQVLGQGPQFIFQYYEKEERGRGNFPDRFSARQFPNYSSELNVNALLLGDSALYLCASISQPARTDTQYFGPGTRLTVL.

Comment on this clone: This sequence may be a read error, since a much larger clone differs from it by one base. This sequence joins TRBV7-9 and TRBJ2-7; 8 bases are a match to TRBD2. The CDR3 spans 15 residues. Looked up from germline, CDR1 is SEHNR and CDR2 is FQNEAQ (reference sequence). The ends lost 5 bases at V and 6 bases at J; junction bases unmatched: 12. The CDR3 is CASSPCGAGEVEQYF. The CDR3 DNA reads TGTGCCAGCAGCCCCTGTGGAGCGGGAGAGGTCGAGCAGTACTTC.

This clone was counted a few times. This sequence joins TRBV7-9 and TRBJ2-7; 10 nucleotides match TRBD1. Germline assignment: CDR1 SEHNR and CDR2 FQNEAQ (reference sequence). Trimming took 0 bases from V and 2 from J; bases not matched to a gene: 7. The CDR3 runs 17 residues. The CDR3 region has the DNA TGTGCCAGCAGCTTAGCGGAGACAGGGGGCTGGACCTACGAGCAGTACTTC. Its protein is CASSLAETGGWTYEQYF.

This clone was observed once. The chain uses TRBV28 and TRBJ1-6; D may be TRBD1 (5 bases). Trimming removed 5 bases at V and 1 base at J, with 15 bases between. This CDR3 region has 17 residues. Germline CDR1 is MDHEN and CDR2 is SYDVKM. CDR3 amino acids: CASSPLTPGSYNSPLHF. As DNA, the CDR3 is TGTGCCAGCAGTCCCTTGACCCCAGGGTCCTATAATTCACCCCTCCACTTT.

This chain links TRBV7-3 with TRBJ2-5; no clear D. This CDR3 spans 13 amino acids. V dropped 0 bases and J dropped 6 bases, with 8 bases sitting between them. Looked up from germline, CDR1 is SGHTA and CDR2 is FQGTGA. Written as DNA, the CDR3 is TGTGCCAGCAGCTTAACTTCTATCAAGACCCAGTACTTC. Its translation is CASSLTSIKTQYF.

V usage is TRBV7-3 and J usage is TRBJ2-7; 8 bases line up with TRBD2. J lost 1 base, V lost 1 base, and 3 bases had no gene match. The germline V gene has CDR1 SGHTA and CDR2 FQGTGA. The CDR3 runs to 15 residues. The CDR3 loop is CASSLKLAASYEQYF. CDR3 in DNA: TGTGCCAGCAGCTTAAAACTAGCGGCTTCCTACGAGCAGTACTTC.

The V gene is TRBV6-1, the J gene TRBJ1-2; TRBD1 matches 9 bases. J gave up 5 bases and V 4 bases, and 11 bases lay outside the gene matches. Germline V CDR1 and CDR2: MNHNS, SASEGT. This CDR3 spans 16 amino acids. In nucleotides, the CDR3 is TGTGCCAGCAGTGGGTCGGACAGGGGAATTTGGTATGGCTACACCTTC. It yields the protein CASSGSDRGIWYGYTF.

The gene calls are TRBV9 and TRBJ2-7; D gene unclear. In germline, CDR1 is SGDLS, CDR2 YYNGEE. The CDR3 is 15 amino acids. The V end was cut by 4 bases, the J end by 2 bases, with 16 bases between. DNA of the CDR3: TGTGCCAGCAGCCCCGCCACCCGGGCTACCTACGAGCAGTACTTC. This sequence encodes CASSPATRATYEQYF.

This clone has only a few counts. CDR3 nucleotides: TGTGCCAGCAGTACCCAGGGGTTGAATCAGCCCCAGCATTTT. Residues: CASSTQGLNQPQHF. This chain connects TRBV6-6 to TRBJ1-5; possible D gene TRBD1, 6 bases. Germline V gene data show CDR1 as MNHNY and CDR2 as SVGAGI (reference sequence). Trimming cost V 5 bases and J 4 bases, with 12 bases left between them. This CDR3 has 14 residues.

J is TRBJ2-7 and V is TRBV10-1; a weak D match, TRBD2 (5 bases). The V end was cut by 3 bases, the J end by 3 bases, with 18 bases between. The CDR3 contains 16 residues. Germline V lookup: CDR1 WNHNN, CDR2 SYGVQD (reference sequence). The CDR3 is CASSDGYGVLNYEQYF. CDR3 nucleotides: TGCGCCAGCAGTGATGGATACGGGGTCCTTAACTACGAGCAGTACTTC.

The rearrangement joins TRBV30 to TRBJ1-2; D uncertain. CDR3 length equals 12 residues. Trimming stripped 2 bases from V and 8 bases from J, with 12 bases between. Germline V gives CDR1 GTSNPN, CDR2 SVGIG (reference sequence). CDR3 nucleotides: TGTGCCTGGAGTCCGGAGGCGCGGGGCTACACCTTC. Translating gives CAWSPEARGYTF.

This clone came up many times. CDR3 bases: TGTGCCAGCAGCTTAGATCAGGGCGGTCAAGAGACCCAGTACTTC. Translation: CASSLDQGGQETQYF. The genes are TRBV7-9 and TRBJ2-5, with D tentatively TRBD1 (5 bases). Trimming took off 1 base at V and 2 bases at J, with 11 bases between the two ends. This CDR3 has 15 residues. From germline, CDR1 is SEHNR and CDR2 FQNEAQ (reference sequence).

The chain carries TRBV19 and TRBJ2-1, with D perhaps matching TRBD2 (6 bases). Deletions cut 0 bases from V and 8 bases from J, with 8 bases between. Germline lookup yields CDR1 LNHDA and CDR2 SQIVND (reference sequence). This CDR3 is 13 amino acids long. DNA of the CDR3: TGTGCCAGTAGTATAGATGGAGGGGATGAGCAGTTCTTC. Protein product: CASSIDGGDEQFF.